Following are 30 T cell receptor beta chains from one sample sequenced in a study of OX40 agonist ivuxolimab in advanced cancers. Produced via immunoSEQ multiplex PCR; TCRdb's table is partial and in-frame only. The sample consists of roughly 60,000 clones, approximately 86% of them appearing once. The sequenced sample was CD4+ or CD8+ T cells sorted from blood, obtained in a trial of the OX40 agonist ivuxolimab. Receptors originate from an adult with an advanced solid tumor such as melanoma, head and neck, liver or kidney cancer.

This clone appeared once. This chain uses TRBV12-5 with TRBJ2-5; D gene uncertain. Germline CDR1 is LGHNT and CDR2 is FRNRAP. The CDR3 spans 12 residues. The germline V and J ends were trimmed by 3 bases and 3 bases, with 5 bases remaining between them. DNA of the CDR3: TGTGCTAGTGGTTTTTCTGAAGAGACCCAGTACTTC. This sequence encodes CASGFSEETQYF.

The chain couples TRBV25-1 to TRBJ2-7; 8 bases line up with TRBD1. CDR1 and CDR2 (germline): MGHDK, SYGVNS. CDR3 length: 15 amino acids. V was pared by 4 bases and J by 0 bases, with 5 bases of the junction left unmatched. Here the CDR3 DNA reads TGTGCCAGCAGTGGGACAGGGTCCAGCTCCTACGAGCAGTACTTC. This encodes CASSGTGSSSYEQYF.

The rearrangement uses TRBV7-2 and TRBJ2-6, with D maybe TRBD1 (6 bases). The germline CDR1 and CDR2 sequences are SGHTA and FQGNSA. V lost 5 bases and J lost 2, with 13 bases in between. The CDR3 is 16 amino acids. The CDR3 is CASSIGAGAGANVLTF. CDR3 DNA: TGTGCCAGCAGCATAGGGGCAGGGGCTGGGGCCAACGTCCTGACTTTC.

J is TRBJ1-4 and V is TRBV4-2; D call uncertain. This CDR3 has 16 residues. In germline, CDR1 is LGHNA, CDR2 YNFKEQ. Between the trimmed V and J ends, which lost 1 base and 7 bases, there was a span of 16 bases. The CDR3 sequence: CASSQGPRRPGEKLFF. The CDR3 DNA is TGTGCCAGCAGCCAAGGACCTCGGCGGCCTGGTGAAAAACTGTTTTTT.

The chain is built from TRBV28 and TRBJ1-2; 7 nucleotides line up with TRBD1. V lost 8 bases, J lost 4 bases, and 4 bases stayed unmatched. The length of the CDR3 is 12 residues. Germline assignment: CDR1 MDHEN and CDR2 SYDVKM. In nucleotides, the CDR3 is TGTGCCAGCCGCGACAGGGCCTATGGCTACACCTTC. Translated: CASRDRAYGYTF.

This chain uses TRBV6-5 with TRBJ1-2; possibly TRBD1 for D (5 bases). V was clipped by 7 bases and J by 4 bases, with 19 bases between them. Per germline, CDR1 MNHEY and CDR2 SVGAGI. This CDR3 contains 15 residues. CDR3 in amino acids: CASTGGGTATYGYTF. The CDR3 nucleotides read TGTGCCAGCACTGGAGGTGGGACGGCAACCTATGGCTACACCTTC.

The CDR3 sequence: CSVSRRLNTEAFF. In DNA form, the CDR3 reads TGCAGCGTATCCAGACGGTTGAACACTGAAGCTTTCTTT. This chain links TRBV29-1 with TRBJ1-1, with D hard to call. Trimming left V 6 bases short and J 0 bases short, with 11 bases between. Germline V lookup: CDR1 SQVTM, CDR2 ANQGSEA. CDR3 length: 13 residues.

This chain uses TRBV15 with TRBJ2-1; 11 bases fit TRBD2. Trimming took 0 bases from V and 4 from J; bases not matched to a gene: 5. Germline values: CDR1 LNHNV, CDR2 YYDKDF (reference sequence). CDR3 size: 17 residues. Written as DNA, the CDR3 is TGTGCCACCAGCAGAGATCGGGCTAGCGGGGGGTACAATGAGCAGTTCTTC. Encoded protein: CATSRDRASGGYNEQFF.

The chain combines TRBV5-6 with TRBJ1-2; D gene ambiguous. With 6 bases removed from V and 0 bases from J, the gap between germline ends came to 12 bases. This CDR3 has 14 residues. Germline CDR1 and CDR2: SGHDT and YYEEEE. In DNA, the CDR3 is TGTGCCAGCACCATCCGAGGGCCTAACTATGGCTACACCTTC. Encoded protein: CASTIRGPNYGYTF.

The table lists this clone with a count of one. The chain links TRBV20-1 to TRBJ1-1; unclear D gene. V was trimmed by 8 bases and J by 3 bases, leaving 10 bases between them. The CDR3 sequence is 11 residues long. CDR1 and CDR2 (germline): DFQATT, SNEGSKA (reference sequence). The CDR3 sequence: CSPGLYTEAFF. The DNA for the CDR3 is TGCAGTCCCGGGTTGTACACTGAAGCTTTCTTT.

The genes are TRBV25-1 and TRBJ1-2, with D uncertain. CDR1 MGHDK and CDR2 SYGVNS come from the germline V gene. The CDR3 extends over 12 amino acids. Trimming pared 1 base from V and 7 bases from J, leaving 7 bases between. CDR3 sequence: CASSEWGSGYTF. The DNA for the CDR3 is TGTGCCAGCAGTGAATGGGGAAGTGGCTACACCTTC.

The gene calls are TRBV10-3 and TRBJ2-2, with D possibly called TRBD1 or TRBD2 (5 bases each). Trimming pared 7 bases from V and 7 bases from J, leaving 19 bases between. The CDR3 is made up of 15 amino acids. Germline CDR1 ENHRY, CDR2 SYGVKD. In DNA, the CDR3 is TGTGCCATCACAAACCCGGGACCAGAATTCGGGGAGCTGTTTTTT. Its translation is CAITNPGPEFGELFF.

The gene calls are TRBV7-3 and TRBJ2-5; 8 positions match TRBD2. Germline V lookup: CDR1 SGHTA, CDR2 FQGTGA. The CDR3 sequence is 15 residues long. The V segment lost 0 bases and the J segment 2 bases; nucleotides outside the gene matches: 2. CDR3 nucleotides: TGTGCCAGCAGCTTAACTAGCGGGGCGCAAGAGACCCAGTACTTC. This gives the protein CASSLTSGAQETQYF.

The gene calls are TRBV21-1 and TRBJ2-2. TRBV21-1 is a listed pseudogene. This CDR3 region has 17 residues. The CDR3 DNA follows: TGTGCCAGCAGCAAAGAAACAGCGTCTACGAACACCGGGGAGCTGTTTTTT. Protein product: CASSKETASTNTGELFF.

J is TRBJ1-2 and V is TRBV6-5; TRBD1 matches at 9 bases. The V gene end was trimmed by 2 bases and the J gene end by 4 bases; junction bases not matched to a gene: 5. CDR1 and CDR2 (germline): MNHEY, SVGAGI. The CDR3 has 15 amino acids. The CDR3 coding sequence is TGTGCCAGCAGTTACCCCGGGACAGGGAGCTATGGCTACACCTTC. It is translated as CASSYPGTGSYGYTF.

V and J are TRBV7-8 and TRBJ1-2; a weak D match, TRBD1 (5 bases). CDR3 length equals 15 residues. Trimming stripped 1 base from V and 10 bases from J, with 19 bases between. CDR1 is SGHVS, CDR2 FQNEAQ, per germline. CDR3 residues: CASSLDWVGVGDYTF. The DNA of the CDR3 is TGTGCCAGCAGCTTAGATTGGGTGGGGGTAGGGGACTACACCTTC.

This rearrangement joins TRBV6-5 to TRBJ1-3; a weak D match, TRBD1 (6 bases). The CDR3 covers 15 residues. V dropped 0 bases and J dropped 2 bases, with 8 bases sitting between them. Germline values: CDR1 MNHEY, CDR2 SVGAGI. For the CDR3, the DNA is TGTGCCAGCAGTTACTCGACAGGAACTGGAAACACCATATATTTT. Translating it yields CASSYSTGTGNTIYF.

The V and J genes are TRBV10-3 and TRBJ2-3, with a tentative D call TRBD2 (5 bases). Trimming removed 2 bases from V and 3 bases from J, with 15 bases in between. Germline values: CDR1 ENHRY, CDR2 SYGVKD. This CDR3 has 16 amino acids. The CDR3 reads CAISESGPRLTDTQYF. CDR3 DNA sequence: TGTGCCATCAGTGAGAGTGGTCCCAGACTAACAGATACGCAGTATTTT.

This clone has a single count. This chain uses TRBV6-5 with TRBJ2-1, with D perhaps matching TRBD1 (7 bases). Trimming removed 6 bases from V and 4 bases from J, with 16 bases in between. The CDR3 has 15 residues. Germline V gene lookup returns CDR1 MNHEY and CDR2 SVGAGI. The CDR3 region is CASSKEQGTYNEQFF. The CDR3 DNA is TGTGCCAGCAGCAAGGAACAGGGGACTTACAATGAGCAGTTCTTC.

The chain employs TRBV2 and TRBJ2-5; D is ambiguous. The end of the DNA is better explained by TRBJ2-7, so the J call may be wrong. Germline V CDR1 and CDR2: SNHLY, FYNNEI. The CDR3 is made up of 11 amino acids. As DNA, the CDR3 is TGTGCCAGCAGTTATGCCTACGAGCAGTACTTC. Translation: CASSYAYEQYF.

The rearrangement links TRBV7-2 to TRBJ2-5; tentative D call: TRBD1 (6 bases). Trimming removed 1 base from V and 4 bases from J, with 16 bases in between. Looked up from germline, CDR1 is SGHTA and CDR2 is FQGNSA. This CDR3 is built from 16 residues. The CDR3 sequence is CASSLGPLTGRETQYF. The CDR3 DNA follows: TGTGCCAGCAGCTTAGGACCGTTGACAGGCCGAGAGACCCAGTACTTC.

CDR3 loop: CASSVDFLTDTQYF. The CDR3 region has the DNA TGTGCCAGCAGCGTAGATTTCCTCACAGATACGCAGTATTTT. The rearrangement uses TRBV9 and TRBJ2-3, with D uncertain. In germline, CDR1 is SGDLS, CDR2 YYNGEE. V shed 0 bases and J shed 2 bases, with 7 bases lying between them. The CDR3 is 14 amino acids. The whole variable domain, remainder taken from reference TRBV9 and TRBJ2-3, is DSGVTQTPKHLITATGQRVTLRCSPRSGDLSVYWYQQSLDQGLQFLIQYYNGEERAKGNILERFSAQQFPDLHSELNLSSLELGDSALYFCASSVDFLTDTQYFGPGTRLTVL.

The chain recombines TRBV19 with TRBJ1-5; D ambiguous. Germline V gene data show CDR1 as LNHDA and CDR2 as SQIVND (reference sequence). The CDR3 is 14 amino acids. V dropped 6 bases and J dropped 0 bases, with 9 bases sitting between them. The CDR3 DNA follows: TGTGCCAGTAGGGCCAAATATAGCAATCAGCCCCAGCATTTT. Protein product: CASRAKYSNQPQHF.

This clone has just one count. The genes are TRBV7-3 and TRBJ2-3, with D possibly TRBD2 on 7 matching bases. The V gene lost 2 bases and the J gene lost 9 bases, with 15 bases spanning the gap. There are 14 residues in the CDR3. CDR1 and CDR2 (germline): SGHTA, FQGTGA. CDR3 amino acids: CASSLLGGAATQYF. In DNA, the CDR3 is TGTGCCAGCAGCTTACTAGGGGGGGCAGCAACGCAGTATTTT.

V and J are TRBV7-9 and TRBJ2-7; D call uncertain. The length of the CDR3 is 13 residues. The germline V and J ends were trimmed by 3 bases and 2 bases, with 8 bases remaining between them. Germline CDR1 reads SEHNR; CDR2 reads FQNEAQ (reference sequence). Written as DNA, the CDR3 is TGTGCCAGCAGCTTTTCCCGAACCTACGAGCAGTACTTC. It codes for CASSFSRTYEQYF.

This chain uses TRBV4-1 with TRBJ2-6, with 7 bases matching TRBD1. V was pared by 6 bases and J by 0 bases, with 11 bases of the junction left unmatched. Per germline, CDR1 MGHRA and CDR2 YSYEKL. CDR3 size: 18 residues. The CDR3 sequence: CASSLPGTATSGANVLTF. As DNA, the CDR3 is TGCGCCAGCAGTCTCCCCGGGACAGCCACCTCTGGGGCCAACGTCCTGACTTTC.

The genes are TRBV30 and TRBJ2-2; 12 nucleotides agree with TRBD2. The CDR3 runs to 17 residues. J gave up 9 bases and V 0 bases, and 11 bases lay outside the gene matches. The germline CDR1 and CDR2 sequences are GTSNPN and SVGIG (reference sequence). The CDR3 coding sequence is TGTGCCTGGAGTGTGGGCGGACTAGCGGGAACCCTCCGGGAGCTGTTTTTT. Encoded protein: CAWSVGGLAGTLRELFF.

The rearrangement links TRBV7-2 to TRBJ1-1; D remains unclear. The germline CDR1 and CDR2 sequences are SGHTA and FQGNSA. The CDR3 is 11 amino acids. Between the trimmed V and J ends, which lost 8 bases and 1 base, there was a span of 5 bases. The CDR3: CASVGNTEAFF. The CDR3 DNA reads TGTGCCAGCGTTGGGAACACTGAAGCTTTCTTT.

The CDR3 nucleotides are TGTGCCAGCAGCTATAGGACTAGCGGGAGAGATGAGCAGTTCTTC. Protein: CASSYRTSGRDEQFF. The chain employs TRBV7-2 and TRBJ2-1, with 13 bases identical to TRBD2. The V segment lost 4 bases and the J segment 8 bases; nucleotides outside the gene matches: 5. There are 15 residues in the CDR3. Germline-derived CDR1 and CDR2 are SGHTA and FQGNSA.

The DNA for the CDR3 is TGTGCCAGCAGCTTCCCAGGGGAGACCCAGTACTTC. Its translation: CASSFPGETQYF. The gene calls are TRBV7-2 and TRBJ2-5, with a tentative D call TRBD1 (5 bases). Per germline, CDR1 SGHTA and CDR2 FQGNSA. The CDR3 has 12 residues. Trimming removed 3 bases from V and 5 bases from J, with 7 bases in between.